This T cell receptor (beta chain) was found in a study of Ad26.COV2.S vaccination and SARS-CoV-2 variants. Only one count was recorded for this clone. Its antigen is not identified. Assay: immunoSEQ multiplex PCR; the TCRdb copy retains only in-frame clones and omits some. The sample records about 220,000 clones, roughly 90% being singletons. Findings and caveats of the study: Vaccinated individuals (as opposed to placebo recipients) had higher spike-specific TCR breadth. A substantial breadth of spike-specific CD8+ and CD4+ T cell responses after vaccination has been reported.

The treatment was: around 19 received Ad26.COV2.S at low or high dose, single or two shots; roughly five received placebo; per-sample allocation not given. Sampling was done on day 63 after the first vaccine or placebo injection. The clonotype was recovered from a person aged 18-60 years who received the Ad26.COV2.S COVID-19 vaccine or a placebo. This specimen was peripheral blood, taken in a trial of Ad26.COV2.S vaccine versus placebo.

CDR3 coding DNA: TGTGCCAGCAGTCACCTAGCGGGAGAATTCGAGACCCAGTACTTC. It is translated as CASSHLAGEFETQYF. The V and J genes are TRBV6-2 or TRBV6-3 and TRBJ2-5, with 10 bases matching TRBD2. The CDR3 extends over 15 amino acids. V was pared by 5 bases and J by 5 bases, with 8 bases of the junction left unmatched. Germline lookup yields CDR1 MNHEY and CDR2 SVGEGT.